This TCR beta chain was found in a study of cytotoxic CD8 clonotypes in ibrutinib-treated CLL. Study overall: The patient breakdown showed more than nine relapsed/refractory and approximately 15 treatment-naive cases, with some 17 IGHV unmutated. Study-level points and caveats: Whereas clonality rose at ibrutinib response, it declined toward baseline at progression.

Some clones are missing from TCRdb's copy, which holds only in-frame ones; the method was immunoSEQ multiplex PCR. The data contain 300,000 or so clones, over 60% of them singletons. A few counts support this clone. Its cognate antigen is unknown. CDR1 and CDR2 (germline): SQVTM, ANQGSEA. The CDR3 has 10 amino acids. Sequencing used PBMCs, obtained after 36 months of ibrutinib treatment. This chain links TRBV29-1 with TRBJ1-2; the D is unclear. The origin of this receptor is a human donor with chronic lymphocytic leukemia. In nucleotides, the CDR3 is TGCAGAGAGAGACACTATGGCTACACCTTC. Its translation is CRERHYGYTF.